The clone carrying this T cell receptor beta chain was counted between two and nine times. Trimming left V 0 bases short and J 5 bases short, with 9 bases between. Germline CDR1 SGHDT, CDR2 YYEEEE. This CDR3 comprises 15 residues. This specimen comes from a study of cytomegalovirus exposure and HLA in healthy donors. A multiplex PCR was run with 60 Vbeta primers and 13 Jbeta primers. Clones were read by immunoSEQ multiplex PCR, and TCRdb kept only the in-frame ones, dropping some. The table has some 180,000 clones, around 86% seen once. This TCR was recovered from a male donor in good health and CMV-seronegative. The sequenced sample consisted of PBMCs. The rearrangement links TRBV5-6 to TRBJ1-6; D gene unclear. CDR3: CASSLGLSDNSPLHF. CDR3 nucleotide sequence: TGTGCCAGCAGCTTGGGGTTGTCAGATAATTCACCCCTCCACTTT.